This T cell receptor beta chain stems from a study of blood T cell repertoires in COVID-19. In the study overall: PBMCs, B-cell-depleted T cells, or T cells were the source of the cDNA or gDNA that made up the material.

Germline CDR1 and CDR2: MNHEY and SVGAGI. V dropped 10 bases and J dropped 5 bases, with 20 bases sitting between them. The CDR3 consists of 14 residues. Only a few counts were recorded for this clone. Participant age was roughly 18 to 90 years, and participants resided in 24 US areas. Participant reports of clinical history set cohort assignment. Source study methods: Cell counts per sample came from amplifying reference gene primers. Profiled with immunoSEQ multiplex PCR; TCRdb holds only in-frame clones, not every one. V and J calls and clone size are those listed in that table; D and trimming were worked out from the DNA. Among around 50,000 clones listed, more than 75% were seen once.

Material for sequencing was PBMCs or T cells enriched from blood (not recorded which). The chain has TRBV6-5 and TRBJ1-2, with a tentative D call TRBD1 (6 bases). The TCR sequence derives from a woman in her 50s with acute COVID-19. The CDR3 nucleotides are TGTGCCACATTCGGGGGGGCGGCTACTTATGGCTACACCTTC. Its protein is CATFGGAATYGYTF.